The T cell receptor (beta chain) under discussion was sequenced for a study of CD8+CD57+ T cells in acquired aplastic anemia. This clonotype was counted once. Sequence at one end of the junction differs from germline and may be a read error. Both TCR beta VDJ combination and CDR3 sequence profiling were carried out. Genomic DNA was the template for this profiling. Via MiXCR, TCRdb re-called the reads, giving one row per CDR3 protein. The sample consists of 350,000 to 450,000 distinct CDR3 sequences, 55% to 70% of them appearing once. The TCR was taken from a human donor in good health, serving as a control. Sequences were obtained from sorted CD4+, CD8+, or CD8+CD57+ T cells (not recorded which) from PBMCs.

The CDR3 DNA sequence: TGTGCCAGCAGTTTAGGGAGGTCACCCCTCCACTTTTGGTTC. Its protein product is CASSLGRSPLHFWF. This rearrangement joins TRBV2 to TRBJ2-1, with D tentatively TRBD2 (6 bases). Germline CDR1 reads SNHLY; CDR2 reads FYNNEI. The CDR3 is 14 amino acids.